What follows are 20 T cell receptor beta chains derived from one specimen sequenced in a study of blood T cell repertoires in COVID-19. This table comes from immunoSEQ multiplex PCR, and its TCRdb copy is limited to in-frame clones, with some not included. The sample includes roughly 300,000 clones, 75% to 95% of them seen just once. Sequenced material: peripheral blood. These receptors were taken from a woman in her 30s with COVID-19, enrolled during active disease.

The chain's CDR3 is CSARESTEAFF. The CDR3 bases are TGCAGTGCTAGAGAGAGCACTGAAGCTTTCTTT. The chain is built from TRBV20-1 and TRBJ1-1; no clear D gene. Germline-derived CDR1 and CDR2 are DFQATT and SNEGSKA (reference sequence). The germline V and J ends were trimmed by 0 bases and 4 bases, with 3 bases remaining between them. This CDR3 contains 11 residues.

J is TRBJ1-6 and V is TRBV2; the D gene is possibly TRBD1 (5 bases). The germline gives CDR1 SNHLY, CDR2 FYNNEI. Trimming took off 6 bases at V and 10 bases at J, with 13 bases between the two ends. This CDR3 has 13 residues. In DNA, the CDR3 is TGTGCCAGCAGACCCCAGGGAAGATCACCCCTCCACTTT. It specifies CASRPQGRSPLHF.

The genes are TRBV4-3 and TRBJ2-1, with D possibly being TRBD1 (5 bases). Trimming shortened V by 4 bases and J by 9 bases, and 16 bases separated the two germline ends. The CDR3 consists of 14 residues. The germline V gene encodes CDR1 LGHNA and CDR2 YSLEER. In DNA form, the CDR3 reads TGCGCCAGCAGCCCTATGGGCCCGCAGGGTGAGCAGTTCTTC. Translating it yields CASSPMGPQGEQFF.

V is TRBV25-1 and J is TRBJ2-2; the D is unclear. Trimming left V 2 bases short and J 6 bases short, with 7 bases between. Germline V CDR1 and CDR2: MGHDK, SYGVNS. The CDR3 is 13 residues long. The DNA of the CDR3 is TGTGCCAGCAGTGAAGACATCGCCGGGGAGCTGTTTTTT. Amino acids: CASSEDIAGELFF.

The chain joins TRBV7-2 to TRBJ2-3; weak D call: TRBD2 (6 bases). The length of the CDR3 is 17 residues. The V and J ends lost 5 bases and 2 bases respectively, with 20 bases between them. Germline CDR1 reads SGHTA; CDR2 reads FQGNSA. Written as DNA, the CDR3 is TGTGCCAGCAGCCCCACTTATCGGGAGCTAAACACAGATACGCAGTATTTT. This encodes CASSPTYRELNTDTQYF.

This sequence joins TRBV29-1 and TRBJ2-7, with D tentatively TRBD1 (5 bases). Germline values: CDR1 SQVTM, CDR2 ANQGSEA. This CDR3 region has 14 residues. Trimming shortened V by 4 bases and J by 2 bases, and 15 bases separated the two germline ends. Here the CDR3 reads CSVVGWGRPYEQYF. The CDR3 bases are TGCAGCGTTGTTGGTTGGGGCCGACCCTACGAGCAGTACTTC.

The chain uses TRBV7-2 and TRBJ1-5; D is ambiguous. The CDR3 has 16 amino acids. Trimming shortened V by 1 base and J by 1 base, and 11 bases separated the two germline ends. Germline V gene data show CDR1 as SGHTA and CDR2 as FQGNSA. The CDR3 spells CASSLGEIWSNQPQHF. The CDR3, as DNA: TGTGCCAGCAGCTTAGGGGAGATTTGGAGCAATCAGCCCCAGCATTTT.

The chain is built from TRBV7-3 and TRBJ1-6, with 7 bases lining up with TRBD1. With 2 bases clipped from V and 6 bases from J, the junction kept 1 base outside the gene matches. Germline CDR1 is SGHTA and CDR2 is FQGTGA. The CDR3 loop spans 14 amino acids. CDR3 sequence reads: CASSLSGGNSPLHF. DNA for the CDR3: TGTGCCAGCAGCTTATCAGGGGGTAATTCACCCCTCCACTTT.

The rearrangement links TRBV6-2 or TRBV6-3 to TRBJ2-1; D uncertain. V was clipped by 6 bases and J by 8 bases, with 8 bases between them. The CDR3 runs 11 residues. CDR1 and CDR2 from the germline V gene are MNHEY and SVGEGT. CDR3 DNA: TGTGCCAGCAGCCGCTCGGATGAGCAGTTCTTC. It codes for CASSRSDEQFF.

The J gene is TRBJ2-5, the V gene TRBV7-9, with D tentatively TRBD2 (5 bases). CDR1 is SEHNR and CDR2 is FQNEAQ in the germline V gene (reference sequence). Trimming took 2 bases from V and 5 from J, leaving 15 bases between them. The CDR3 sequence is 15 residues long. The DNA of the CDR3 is TGTGCCAGCAGCTTAACTCCACTAGGGATGGAGACCCAGTACTTC. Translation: CASSLTPLGMETQYF.

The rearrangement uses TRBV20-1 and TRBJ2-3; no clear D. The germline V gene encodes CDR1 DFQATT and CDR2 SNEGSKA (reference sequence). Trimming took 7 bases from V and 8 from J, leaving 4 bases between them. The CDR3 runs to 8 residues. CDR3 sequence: CSGGTQYF. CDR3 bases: TGCAGTGGAGGTACGCAGTATTTT.

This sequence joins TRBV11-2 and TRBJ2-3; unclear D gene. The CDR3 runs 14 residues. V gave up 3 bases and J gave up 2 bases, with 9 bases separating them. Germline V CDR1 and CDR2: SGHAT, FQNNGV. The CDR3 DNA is TGTGCCAGCAGCTTGAAACAGTACACAGATACGCAGTATTTT. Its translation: CASSLKQYTDTQYF.

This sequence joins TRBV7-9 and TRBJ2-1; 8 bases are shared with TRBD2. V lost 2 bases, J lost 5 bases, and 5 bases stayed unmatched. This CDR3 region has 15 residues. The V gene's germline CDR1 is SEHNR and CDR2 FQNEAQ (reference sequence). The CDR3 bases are TGTGCCAGCAGCTTAAGACTACTAGCGGACAATGAGCAGTTCTTC. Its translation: CASSLRLLADNEQFF.

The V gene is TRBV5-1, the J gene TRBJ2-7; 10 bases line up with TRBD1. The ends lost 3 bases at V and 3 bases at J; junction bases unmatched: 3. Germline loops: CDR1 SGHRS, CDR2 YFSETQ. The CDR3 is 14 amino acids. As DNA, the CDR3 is TGCGCCAGCAGCTCAAGGACAGGGGGCTACGAGCAGTACTTC. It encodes CASSSRTGGYEQYF.

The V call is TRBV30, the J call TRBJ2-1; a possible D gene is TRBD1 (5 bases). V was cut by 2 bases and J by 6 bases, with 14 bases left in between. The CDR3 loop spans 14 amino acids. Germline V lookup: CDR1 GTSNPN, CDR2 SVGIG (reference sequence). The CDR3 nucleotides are TGTGCCTGGAGTTTAGGCCTTGGGGCCAATGAGCAGTTCTTC. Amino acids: CAWSLGLGANEQFF.

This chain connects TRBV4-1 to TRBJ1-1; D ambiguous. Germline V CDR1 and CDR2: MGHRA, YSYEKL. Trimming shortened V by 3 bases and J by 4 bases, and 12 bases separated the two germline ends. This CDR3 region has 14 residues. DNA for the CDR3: TGCGCCAGCAGCCATGTTGGACTGGCCACTGAAGCTTTCTTT. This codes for CASSHVGLATEAFF.

CDR3 bases: TGTGCCAGCAGCCAAGATGGGGGACTAGCGGACGGGGAAGGGAATGAGCAGTTCTTC. It is translated as CASSQDGGLADGEGNEQFF. The chain uses TRBV4-2 and TRBJ2-1; TRBD2 matches at 11 bases. Germline V gene lookup returns CDR1 LGHNA and CDR2 YNFKEQ. The CDR3 contains 19 residues. The V and J ends lost 0 bases and 7 bases, in that order; junction bases with no gene match: 14.

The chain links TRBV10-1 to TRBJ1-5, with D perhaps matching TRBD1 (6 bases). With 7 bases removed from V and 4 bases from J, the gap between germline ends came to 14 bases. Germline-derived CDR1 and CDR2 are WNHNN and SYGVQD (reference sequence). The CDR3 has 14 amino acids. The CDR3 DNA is TGCGCCAGCACCTTTAGTACAGGGAATCAGCCCCAGCATTTT. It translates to CASTFSTGNQPQHF.

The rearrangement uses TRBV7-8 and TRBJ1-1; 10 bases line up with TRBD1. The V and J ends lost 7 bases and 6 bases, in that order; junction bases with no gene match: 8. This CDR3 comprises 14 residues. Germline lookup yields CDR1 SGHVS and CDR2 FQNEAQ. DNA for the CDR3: TGTGCCAGCAAAGGACAGGGGGTCGGGTCTGAAGCTTTCTTT. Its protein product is CASKGQGVGSEAFF.

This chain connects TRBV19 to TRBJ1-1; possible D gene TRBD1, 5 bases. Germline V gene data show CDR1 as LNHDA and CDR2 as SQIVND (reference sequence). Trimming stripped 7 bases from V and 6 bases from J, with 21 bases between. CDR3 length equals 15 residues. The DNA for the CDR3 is TGTGCCAGTACCCCTACCGCAGGGCGAGGAGCTGAAGCTTTCTTT. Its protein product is CASTPTAGRGAEAFF.